This T cell receptor (beta chain) comes out of a study of T-cell memory formation after mild COVID-19. Germline lookup yields CDR1 SGHTA and CDR2 FQGNSA. This CDR3 is built from 14 residues. With 5 bases removed from V and 5 bases from J, the gap between germline ends came to 13 bases. TCRdb used MiXCR to reprocess the 5' RACE reads, holding one entry per CDR3 protein. The sample includes about 240,000 distinct CDR3 sequences, approximately 9% of them seen just once. The V call is TRBV7-2, the J call TRBJ2-1; no clear D gene. The specimen was PBMCs or a T cell subset sorted from them (not recorded which). The sequence was obtained from a man aged 18-30 years who had mild COVID-19 (a few samples of this study predate the infection). Cell type and time point are not known. In DNA form, the CDR3 reads TGTGCCAGCAGCCCCTCGAGGTGGGACAATGAGCAGTTCTTC. As protein: CASSPSRWDNEQFF.